This TCR beta chain was sequenced in a study of CD8 T cells in Susac syndrome (dated by TCRdb to about 2019). A note on the overall study: The study used repertoire sequencing to test whether antigen drove CD8+ T cell activation and differentiation in Susac syndrome. The clonality of the CD8+ T cell repertoire was compared across some eleven healthy donors, 14 Susac syndrome patients and about 16 multiple sclerosis patients.

Study-wide conclusions, independent of this receptor: The TCR sequencing and HLA analysis was acknowledged to have included a relatively small number of individuals.

A word on this clonotype: The target of this receptor is not known. Base quality data are lacking; no much larger clone is found one base away.

RNA was extracted with the RNeasy kit and about 0.45 to 1 ug was reverse transcribed using random hexamers. The immunoSEQ multiplex PCR assay, covering 54 Vbeta and 13 Jbeta segments, was used to amplify TCR beta CDR3 regions. PCR amplification bias was corrected by using a synthetic template baseline for primer optimization and computational correction. Per the authors' processing: Reads were annotated to V, D and J genes according to IMGT and were analyzed with immunoSEQ Analyzer, with only productive sequences retained. To calculate clonality, Shannon entropy was normalized by log2 of the number of productive unique sequences and then subtracted from one. Public and private clones were assessed among the 100 most prevalent clones of each patient and control. Susac-specific clones were defined as absent from healthy and MS cohorts, 1052 published viral clones and other ImmuneACCESS disease sequences. TCRdb took the public reads, trimmed them with fastp at Q25, ran MiXCR for clone calling and kept in-frame beta chains. Each entry is one CDR3 protein sequence, shown with its most common DNA and genes. What appears here as the V and J calls and clone size reflects TCRdb's work, not the paper's. The sample data list approximately 110,000 distinct CDR3 sequences, and 80% to 95% of these were observed just once. Roughly 0.3% of the sample is taken by the ten largest.

Peripheral blood CD8+ and CD4+ T cells from healthy donors, Susac syndrome patients and multiple sclerosis patients were profiled by high-throughput TCR beta sequencing. Multiple sclerosis controls were treatment-naive patients with stable or active relapsing-remitting disease fulfilling revised McDonald criteria. Bulk CD8+ and CD4+ T cells were purified by magnetic negative isolation, while CD8+ TEMRA cells were enriched using FACS. Blood was collected in EDTA tubes and processed within 24 hours, with PBMCs isolated through density gradient centrifugation. PBMCs intended for TCR sequencing were cryopreserved in liquid nitrogen and thawed later in a water bath at 37 degrees C. The sorted or isolated CD4+, CD8+ and CD8+ TEMRA cells reached a purity of at least 90%. The germline V gene (reference sequence) specifies MNHEY as CDR1 and SMNVEV as CDR2. The CDR3 sequence holds 16 residues, the cysteine and phenylalanine included. CDR3 DNA only is kept here, 48 bases in frame from base 1. V is shortened by 10 bases, J by 6 bases, and the region joining them spans 25 bases.

The sequence was collected from a human donor with multiple sclerosis. The source material was CD8+ T cells from PBMCs. This sequence uses TRBV27 and TRBJ2-1; TRBD1 might be the D gene, on 6 matching bases. In nucleotides, the sequence is TGTGCCACCAGGGACACGCCGCGGGCGGCCTCCAATGAGCAGTTCTTC. Its protein product is CATRDTPRAASNEQFF.